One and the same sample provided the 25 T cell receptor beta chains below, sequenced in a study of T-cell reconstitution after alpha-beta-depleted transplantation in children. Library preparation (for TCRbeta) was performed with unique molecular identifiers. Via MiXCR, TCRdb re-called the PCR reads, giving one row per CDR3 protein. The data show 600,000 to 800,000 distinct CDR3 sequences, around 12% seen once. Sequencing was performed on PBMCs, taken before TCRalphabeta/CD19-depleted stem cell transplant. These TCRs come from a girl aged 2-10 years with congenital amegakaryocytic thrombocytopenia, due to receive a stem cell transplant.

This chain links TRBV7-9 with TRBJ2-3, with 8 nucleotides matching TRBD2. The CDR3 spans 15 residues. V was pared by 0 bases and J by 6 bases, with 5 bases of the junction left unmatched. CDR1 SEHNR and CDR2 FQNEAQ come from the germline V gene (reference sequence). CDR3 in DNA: TGTGCCAGCAGCTTAGCGGCGGGAGGACGTGATACGCAGTATTTT. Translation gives CASSLAAGGRDTQYF.

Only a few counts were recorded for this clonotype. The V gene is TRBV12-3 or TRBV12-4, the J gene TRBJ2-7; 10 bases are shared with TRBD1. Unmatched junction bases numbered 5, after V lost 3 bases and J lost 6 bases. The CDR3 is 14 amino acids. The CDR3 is CASSFPDRGAEQYF. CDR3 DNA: TGTGCCAGCAGTTTCCCGGACAGGGGGGCCGAGCAGTACTTC.

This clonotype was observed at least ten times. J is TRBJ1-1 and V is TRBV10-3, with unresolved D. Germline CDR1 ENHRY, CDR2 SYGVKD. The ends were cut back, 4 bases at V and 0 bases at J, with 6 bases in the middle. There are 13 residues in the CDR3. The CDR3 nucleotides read TGTGCCATCAGTGCTTTGGTGAACACTGAAGCTTTCTTT. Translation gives CAISALVNTEAFF.

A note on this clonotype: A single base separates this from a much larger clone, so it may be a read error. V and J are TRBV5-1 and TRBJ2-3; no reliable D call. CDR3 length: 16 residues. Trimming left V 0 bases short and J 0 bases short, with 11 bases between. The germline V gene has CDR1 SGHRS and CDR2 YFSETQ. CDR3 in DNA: TGCGCCAGCAGCTTGGGGATGGGGTGGAGCACAGATACGCAGTATTTT. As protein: CASSLGMGWSTDTQYF.

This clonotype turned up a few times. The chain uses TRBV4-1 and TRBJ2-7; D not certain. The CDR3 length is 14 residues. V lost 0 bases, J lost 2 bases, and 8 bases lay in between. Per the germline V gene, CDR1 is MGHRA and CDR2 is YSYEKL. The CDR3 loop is CASSQESQAYEQYF. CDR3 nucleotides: TGCGCCAGCAGCCAAGAATCCCAAGCCTACGAGCAGTACTTC.

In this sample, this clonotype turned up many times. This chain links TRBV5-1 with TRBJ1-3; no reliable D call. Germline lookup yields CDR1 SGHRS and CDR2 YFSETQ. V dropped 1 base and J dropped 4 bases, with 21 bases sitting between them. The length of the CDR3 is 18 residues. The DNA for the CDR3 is TGCGCCAGCAGCTTGCGCCCGGCCTCCCTGTTACGAGGAAACACCATATATTTT. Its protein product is CASSLRPASLLRGNTIYF.

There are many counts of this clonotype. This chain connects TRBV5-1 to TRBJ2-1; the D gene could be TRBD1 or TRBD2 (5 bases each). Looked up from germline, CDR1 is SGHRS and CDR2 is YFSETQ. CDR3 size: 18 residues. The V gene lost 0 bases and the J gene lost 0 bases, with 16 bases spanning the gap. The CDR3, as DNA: TGCGCCAGCAGCTTGGAAAGCTCCGGGGCCTACTCCTACAATGAGCAGTTCTTC. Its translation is CASSLESSGAYSYNEQFF.

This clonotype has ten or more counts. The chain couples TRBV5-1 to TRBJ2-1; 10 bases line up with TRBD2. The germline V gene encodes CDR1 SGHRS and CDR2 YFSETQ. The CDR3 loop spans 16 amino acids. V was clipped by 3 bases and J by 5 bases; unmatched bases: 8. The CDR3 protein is CASSSIIAGGNNEQFF. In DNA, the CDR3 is TGCGCCAGCAGCTCTATAATAGCGGGAGGCAACAATGAGCAGTTCTTC.

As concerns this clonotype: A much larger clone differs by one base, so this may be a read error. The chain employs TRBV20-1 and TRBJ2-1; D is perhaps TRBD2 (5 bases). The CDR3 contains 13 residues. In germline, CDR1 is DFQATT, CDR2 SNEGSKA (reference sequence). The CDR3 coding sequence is TGCAGTGCCTCCCGGGTTGACTACAATGAGCAGTCCTTC. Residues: CSASRVDYNEQSF.

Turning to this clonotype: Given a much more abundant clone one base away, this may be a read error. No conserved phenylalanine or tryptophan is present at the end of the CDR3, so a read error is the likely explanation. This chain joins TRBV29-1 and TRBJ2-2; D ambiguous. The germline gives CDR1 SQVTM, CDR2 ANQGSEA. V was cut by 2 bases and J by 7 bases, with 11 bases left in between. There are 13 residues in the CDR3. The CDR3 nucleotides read TGCAGCGTTGAAAAAAGGCTGGTCGGGGAGCTGTTTTCT. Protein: CSVEKRLVGELFS.

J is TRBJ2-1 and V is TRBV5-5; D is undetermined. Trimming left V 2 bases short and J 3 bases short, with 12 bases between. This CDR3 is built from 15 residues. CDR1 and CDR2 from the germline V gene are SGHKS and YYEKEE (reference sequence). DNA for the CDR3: TGTGCCAGCAGCTTCAGGAGAGATTTCTACAATGAGCAGTTCTTC. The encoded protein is CASSFRRDFYNEQFF.

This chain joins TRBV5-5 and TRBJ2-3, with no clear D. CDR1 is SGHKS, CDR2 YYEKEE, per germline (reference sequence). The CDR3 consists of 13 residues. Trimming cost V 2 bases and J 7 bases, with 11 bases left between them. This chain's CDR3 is CASSFDPIHTQYF. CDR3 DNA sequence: TGTGCCAGCAGCTTCGACCCCATACATACGCAGTATTTT.

The CDR3 coding sequence is TGTGCCAGCAGCCCCCCTCTAGGGACCAAGGGAGACAATGAGCAGTTCTTC. Its protein product is CASSPPLGTKGDNEQFF. The chain joins TRBV12-3 or TRBV12-4 to TRBJ2-1, with D possibly called TRBD1 or TRBD2 (5 bases each). CDR3 length equals 17 residues. Between the trimmed V and J ends, which lost 6 bases and 5 bases, there was a span of 23 bases.

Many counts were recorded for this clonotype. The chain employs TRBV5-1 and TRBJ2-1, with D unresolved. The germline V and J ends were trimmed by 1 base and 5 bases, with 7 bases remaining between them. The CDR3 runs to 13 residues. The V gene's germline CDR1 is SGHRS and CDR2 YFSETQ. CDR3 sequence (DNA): TGCGCCAGCAGCTTGTTCCCCAACAATGAGCAGTTCTTC. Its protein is CASSLFPNNEQFF.

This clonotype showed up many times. The CDR3 DNA reads as TGCAGTGCTAGTCACAGGTCCCCCTCTGGAAACACCATATATTTT. Protein: CSASHRSPSGNTIYF. The chain has TRBV20-1 and TRBJ1-3; a weak D match, TRBD1 (5 bases). Germline loops: CDR1 DFQATT, CDR2 SNEGSKA (reference sequence). Trimming took off 3 bases at V and 0 bases at J, with 12 bases between the two ends. This CDR3 is built from 15 residues.

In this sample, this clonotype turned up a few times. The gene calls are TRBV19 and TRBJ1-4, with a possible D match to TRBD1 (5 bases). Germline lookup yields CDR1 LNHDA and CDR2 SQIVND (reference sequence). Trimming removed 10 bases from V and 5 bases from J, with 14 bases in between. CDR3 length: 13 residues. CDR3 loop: CATSGTVNEKLFF. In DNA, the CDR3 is TGTGCCACCTCCGGGACGGTGAATGAAAAACTGTTTTTT. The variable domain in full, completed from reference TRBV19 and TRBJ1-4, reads DGGITQSPKYLFRKEGQNVTLSCEQNLNHDAMYWYRQDPGQGLRLIYYSQIVNDFQKGDIAEGYSVSREKKESFPLTVTSAQKNPTAFYLCATSGTVNEKLFFGSGTQLSVL.

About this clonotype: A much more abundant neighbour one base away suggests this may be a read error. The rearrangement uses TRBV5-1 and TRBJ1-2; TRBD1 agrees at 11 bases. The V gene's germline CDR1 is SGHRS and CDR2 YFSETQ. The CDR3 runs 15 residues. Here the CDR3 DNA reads TGCGCCAGCAGCCCGGGACAGGGGGTTGACTATGGCTACCCCTTC. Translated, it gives CASSPGQGVDYGYPF.

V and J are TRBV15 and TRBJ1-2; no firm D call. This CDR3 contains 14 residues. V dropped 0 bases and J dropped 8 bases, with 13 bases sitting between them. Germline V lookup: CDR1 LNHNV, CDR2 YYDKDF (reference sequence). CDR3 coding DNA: TGTGCCACCAGCAGAGACCGGGCCGCTAAGGGCTACACCTTC. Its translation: CATSRDRAAKGYTF. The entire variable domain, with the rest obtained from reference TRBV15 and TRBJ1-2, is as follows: DAMVIQNPRYQVTQFGKPVTLSCSQTLNHNVMYWYQQKSSQAPKLLFHYYDKDFNNEADTPDNFQSRRPNTSFCFLDIRSPGLGDTAMYLCATSRDRAAKGYTFGSGTRLTVV.

DNA of the CDR3: TGTGCCAGCAGTTCCTTCCGGGACAGCCTCTACAATGAGCAGTTCTTC. Translated, it gives CASSSFRDSLYNEQFF. The J gene is TRBJ2-1, the V gene TRBV7-2; 7 bases are shared with TRBD1. The CDR3 length is 16 residues. V lost 6 bases to trimming and J lost 3 bases; unmatched junction nucleotides: 11. Germline lookup yields CDR1 SGHTA and CDR2 FQGNSA.

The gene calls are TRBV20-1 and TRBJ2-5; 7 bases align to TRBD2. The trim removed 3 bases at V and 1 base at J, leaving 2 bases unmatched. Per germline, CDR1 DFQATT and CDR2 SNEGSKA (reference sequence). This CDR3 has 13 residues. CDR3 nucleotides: TGCAGTGCTAGGGGACTAAGCCAAGAGACCCAGTACTTC. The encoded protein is CSARGLSQETQYF.

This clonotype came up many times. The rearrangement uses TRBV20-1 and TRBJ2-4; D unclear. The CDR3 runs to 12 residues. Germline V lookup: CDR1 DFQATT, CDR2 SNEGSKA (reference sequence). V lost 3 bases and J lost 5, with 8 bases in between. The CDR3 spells CSASLSQNIQYF. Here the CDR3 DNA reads TGCAGTGCTAGCCTTTCCCAAAACATTCAGTACTTC.

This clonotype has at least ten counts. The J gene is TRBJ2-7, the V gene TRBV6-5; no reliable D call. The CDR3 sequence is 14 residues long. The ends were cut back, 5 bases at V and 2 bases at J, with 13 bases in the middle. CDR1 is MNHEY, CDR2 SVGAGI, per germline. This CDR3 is CASSSHFATYEQYF. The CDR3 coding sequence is TGTGCCAGCAGTAGTCACTTCGCCACCTACGAGCAGTACTTC.

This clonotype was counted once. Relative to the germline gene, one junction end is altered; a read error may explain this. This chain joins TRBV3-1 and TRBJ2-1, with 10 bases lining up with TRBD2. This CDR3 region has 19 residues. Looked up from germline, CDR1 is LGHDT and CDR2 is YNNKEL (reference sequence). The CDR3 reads CATSQERLAGARGYNEQFF. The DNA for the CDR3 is TGTGCCACCAGCCAAGAACGGCTAGCGGGAGCCCGGGGTTACAATGAGCAGTTCTTC.

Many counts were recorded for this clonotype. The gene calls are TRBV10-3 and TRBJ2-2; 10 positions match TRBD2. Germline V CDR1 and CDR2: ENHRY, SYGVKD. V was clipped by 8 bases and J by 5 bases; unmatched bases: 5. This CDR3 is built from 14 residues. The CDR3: CAIAGLAETGELFF. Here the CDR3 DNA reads TGTGCCATCGCTGGACTAGCGGAAACCGGGGAGCTGTTTTTT.

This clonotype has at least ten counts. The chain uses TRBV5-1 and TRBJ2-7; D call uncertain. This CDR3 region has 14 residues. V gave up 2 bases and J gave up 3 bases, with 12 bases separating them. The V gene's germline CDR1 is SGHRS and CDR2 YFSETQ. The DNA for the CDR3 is TGCGCCAGCAGCTTTTCCGCCCCTGGCTACGAGCAGTACTTC. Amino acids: CASSFSAPGYEQYF.